This T cell receptor beta chain was sequenced during a study of cytomegalovirus exposure and HLA in healthy donors. PCR amplification relied on 60 Vbeta primers (plus 13 Jbeta primers). The data were produced by immunoSEQ multiplex PCR, yet TCRdb's version contains in-frame clones alone and is incomplete. The repertoire holds about 82,000 clones, with 55% to 65% as singletons. This CDR3 region has 15 residues. Germline CDR1 is MDHEN and CDR2 is SYDVKM. Trimming shortened V by 3 bases and J by 2 bases, and 13 bases separated the two germline ends. The material sequenced was PBMCs. This chain connects TRBV28 to TRBJ2-5, with a weak D call TRBD2 (5 bases). The TCR originated in a woman in her 40s in good health and CMV-seropositive. The CDR3 DNA is TGTGCCAGCAGTTTCGTAGGGATAGCGCAAGAGACCCAGTACTTC. Its protein product is CASSFVGIAQETQYF.